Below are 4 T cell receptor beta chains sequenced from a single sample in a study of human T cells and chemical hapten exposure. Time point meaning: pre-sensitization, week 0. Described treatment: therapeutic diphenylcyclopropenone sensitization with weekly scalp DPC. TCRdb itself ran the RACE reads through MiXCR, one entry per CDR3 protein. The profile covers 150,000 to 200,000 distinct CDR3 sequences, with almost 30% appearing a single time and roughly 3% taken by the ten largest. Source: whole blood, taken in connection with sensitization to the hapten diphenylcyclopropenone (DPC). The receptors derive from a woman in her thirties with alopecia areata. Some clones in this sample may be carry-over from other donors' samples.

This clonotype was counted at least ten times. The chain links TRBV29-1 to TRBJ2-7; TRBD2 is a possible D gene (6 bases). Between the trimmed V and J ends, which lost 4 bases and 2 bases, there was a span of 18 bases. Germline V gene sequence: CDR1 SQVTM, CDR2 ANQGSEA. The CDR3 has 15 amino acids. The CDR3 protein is CSVGDGGGLPYEQYF. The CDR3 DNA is TGCAGCGTTGGGGACGGTGGGGGGTTGCCCTACGAGCAGTACTTC.

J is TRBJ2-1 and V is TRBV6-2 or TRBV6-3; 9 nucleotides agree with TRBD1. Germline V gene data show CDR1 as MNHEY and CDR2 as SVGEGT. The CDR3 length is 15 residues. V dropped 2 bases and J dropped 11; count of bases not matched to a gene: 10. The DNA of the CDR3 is TGTGCCAGCAGTTACCCCACCGGGACAGGGAATAAGCAGTTCTTC. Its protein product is CASSYPTGTGNKQFF.

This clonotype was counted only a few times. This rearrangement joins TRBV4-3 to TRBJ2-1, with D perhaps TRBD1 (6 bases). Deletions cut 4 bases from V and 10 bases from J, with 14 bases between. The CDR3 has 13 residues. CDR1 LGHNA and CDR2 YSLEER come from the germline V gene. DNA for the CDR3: TGCGCCAGCAGCCCCCAACAGGGATACGAGCAGTTCTTC. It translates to CASSPQQGYEQFF.

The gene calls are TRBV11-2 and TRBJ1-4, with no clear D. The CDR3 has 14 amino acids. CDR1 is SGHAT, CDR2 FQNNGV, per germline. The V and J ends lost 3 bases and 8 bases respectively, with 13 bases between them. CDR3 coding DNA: TGTGCCAGCAGCTTCGGTCTCGCAGGCGAAAAACTGTTTTTT. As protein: CASSFGLAGEKLFF.